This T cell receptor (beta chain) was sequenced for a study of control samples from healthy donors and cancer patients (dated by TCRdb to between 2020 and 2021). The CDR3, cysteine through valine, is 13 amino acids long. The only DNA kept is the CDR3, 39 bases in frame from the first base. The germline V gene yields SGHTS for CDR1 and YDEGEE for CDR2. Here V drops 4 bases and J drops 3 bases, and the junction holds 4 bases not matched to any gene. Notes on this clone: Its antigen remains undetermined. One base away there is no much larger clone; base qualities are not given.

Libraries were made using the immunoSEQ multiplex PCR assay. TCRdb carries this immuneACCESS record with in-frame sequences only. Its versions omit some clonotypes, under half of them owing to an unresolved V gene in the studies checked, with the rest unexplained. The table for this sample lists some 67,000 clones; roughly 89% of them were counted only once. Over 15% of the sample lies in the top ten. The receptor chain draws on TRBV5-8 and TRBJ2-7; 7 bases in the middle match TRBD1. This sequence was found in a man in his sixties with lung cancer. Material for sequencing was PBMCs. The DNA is TGTGCCAGCAGCGTGACAGGGTACTACGAGCAGTACGTC. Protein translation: CASSVTGYYEQYV.